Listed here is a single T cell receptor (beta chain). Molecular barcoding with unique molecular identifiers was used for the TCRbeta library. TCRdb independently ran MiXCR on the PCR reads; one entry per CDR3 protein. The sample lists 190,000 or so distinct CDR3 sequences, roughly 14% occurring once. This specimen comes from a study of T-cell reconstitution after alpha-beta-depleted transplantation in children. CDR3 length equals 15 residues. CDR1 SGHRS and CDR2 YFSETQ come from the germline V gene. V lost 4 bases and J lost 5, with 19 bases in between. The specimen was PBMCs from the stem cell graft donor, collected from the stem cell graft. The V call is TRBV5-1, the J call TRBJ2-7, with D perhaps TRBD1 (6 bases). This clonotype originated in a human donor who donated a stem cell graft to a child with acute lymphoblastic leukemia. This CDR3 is CASSVTSGTSNEQYF. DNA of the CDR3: TGCGCCAGCAGCGTAACCTCCGGGACATCGAACGAGCAGTACTTC. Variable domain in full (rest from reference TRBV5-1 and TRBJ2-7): KAGVTQTPRYLIKTRGQQVTLSCSPISGHRSVSWYQQTPGQGLQFLFEYFSETQRNKGNFPGRFSGRQFSNSRSEMNVSTLELGDSALYLCASSVTSGTSNEQYFGPGTRLTVT.